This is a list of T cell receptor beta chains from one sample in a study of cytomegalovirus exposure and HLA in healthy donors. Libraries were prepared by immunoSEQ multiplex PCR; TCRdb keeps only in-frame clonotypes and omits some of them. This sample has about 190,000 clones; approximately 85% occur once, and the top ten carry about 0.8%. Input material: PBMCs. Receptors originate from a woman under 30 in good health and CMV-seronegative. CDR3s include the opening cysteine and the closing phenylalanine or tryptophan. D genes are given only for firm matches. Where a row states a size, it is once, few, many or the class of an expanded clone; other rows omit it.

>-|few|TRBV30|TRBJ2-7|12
TGTGCCTGGAGTGCCGCTACCTACGAGCAGTACTTC
CAWSAATYEQYF
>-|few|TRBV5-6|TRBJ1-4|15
TGTGCCAGCAGCAAACAACAGAAAACTAATGAAAAACTGTTTTTT
CASSKQQKTNEKLFF
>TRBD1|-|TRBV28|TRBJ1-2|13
TGTGCCAGCACCTTGACAGGGGACTATGGCTACACCTTC
CASTLTGDYGYTF
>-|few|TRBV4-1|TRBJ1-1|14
TGCGCCAGCAGCCAAGATGGCACAGGCCTTGAAGCTTTCTTT
CASSQDGTGLEAFF
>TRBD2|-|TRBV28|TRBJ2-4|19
TGTGCCAGCAGTTTGGGGGGGACTAGCGGGAGCGGTGGCAAAAACATTCAGTACTTC
CASSLGGTSGSGGKNIQYF
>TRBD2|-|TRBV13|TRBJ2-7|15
TGTGCCAGCACGCCCGAAGGACTAGCGGGAGATGAGCAGTACTTC
CASTPEGLAGDEQYF
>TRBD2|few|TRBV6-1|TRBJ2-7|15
TGTGCCAGCAGTGAATTTGGGGGGGTTACCTACGAGCAGTACTTC
CASSEFGGVTYEQYF
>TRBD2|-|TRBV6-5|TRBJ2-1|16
TGTGCCAGCAGTTATCGGGTACTAGCGGGGGGAAATGAGCAGTTCTTC
CASSYRVLAGGNEQFF
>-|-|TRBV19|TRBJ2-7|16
TGTGCCAGTAGTATTTTTGGCGGGGCGAACCACTACGAGCAGTACTTC
CASSIFGGANHYEQYF
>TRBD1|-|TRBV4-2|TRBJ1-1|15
TGTGCCAGCAGCCAAGTGGCCCGGACAGGGAGTGAAGCTTTCTTT
CASSQVARTGSEAFF
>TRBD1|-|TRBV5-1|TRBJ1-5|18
TGCGCCAGCAGCTTCGGGCACGGGACAGGGGAAAGCAATCAGCCCCAGCATTTT
CASSFGHGTGESNQPQHF
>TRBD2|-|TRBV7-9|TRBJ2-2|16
TGTGCCAGCAAACCACTAGCGGGGGACAACACCGGGGAGCTGTTTTTT
CASKPLAGDNTGELFF
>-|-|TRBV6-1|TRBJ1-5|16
TGTGCCAGCAGTGAAGTTGGGGCACAGAACAATCAGCCCCAGCATTTT
CASSEVGAQNNQPQHF
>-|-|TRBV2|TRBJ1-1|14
TGTGCCAGCAGCGCCCGTGGGGAGGGTGGGGAAGCTTTCTTT
CASSARGEGGEAFF
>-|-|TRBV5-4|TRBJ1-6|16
TGTGCCAGCAGCTCCGGACAGCCGATCAATAATTCACCCCTCCACTTT
CASSSGQPINNSPLHF
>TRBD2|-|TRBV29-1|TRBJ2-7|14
TGCAGCGTTGGAGGACTAGCGGGAGGTCGCGAGCAGTACTTC
CSVGGLAGGREQYF
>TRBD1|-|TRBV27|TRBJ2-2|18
TGTGCCAGCAGTTTATCGAGGACAGGGGGCCAGAACACCGGGGAGCTGTTTTTT
CASSLSRTGGQNTGELFF
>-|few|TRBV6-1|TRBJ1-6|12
TGTGCCAGCAGTGAATGGGGGGAGACCCTCCACTTT
CASSEWGETLHF
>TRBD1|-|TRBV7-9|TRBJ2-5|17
TGTGCCAGCAGCTTAAGGGGGTCAGGGGGTCGGCGAGAGACCCAGTACTTC
CASSLRGSGGRRETQYF
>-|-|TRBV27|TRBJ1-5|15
TGTGCCAGCAGTTTATCTGGGGGGGGGAATCAGCCCCAGCATTTT
CASSLSGGGNQPQHF
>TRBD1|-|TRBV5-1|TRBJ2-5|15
TGCGCCAGCAGCTTCCGGGACAGGACTCAAGAGACCCAGTACTTC
CASSFRDRTQETQYF
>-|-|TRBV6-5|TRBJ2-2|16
TGTGCCAGCAGTTACCTCCTCGGAGGGCACACCGGGGAGCTGTTTTTT
CASSYLLGGHTGELFF
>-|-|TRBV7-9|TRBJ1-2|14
TGTGCCAGCAGCTTAGATGGGGGGGCGCTTGGCTACACCTTC
CASSLDGGALGYTF
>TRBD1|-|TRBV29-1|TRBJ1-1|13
TGCAGCGTTCCGGGACAGGGGGCCACTGAAGCTTTCTTT
CSVPGQGATEAFF
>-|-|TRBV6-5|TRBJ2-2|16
TGTGCCAGCAGTTATGGGGCAGGGAAGAACACCGGGGAGCTGTTTTTT
CASSYGAGKNTGELFF
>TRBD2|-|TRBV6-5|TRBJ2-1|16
TGTGCCAGCAGTTACTCGTCGCGGGAGCCCTACAATGAGCAGTTCTTC
CASSYSSREPYNEQFF
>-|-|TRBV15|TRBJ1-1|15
TGTGCCACCAGCGGTACAGTGGGGCGGAACACTGAAGCTTTCTTT
CATSGTVGRNTEAFF
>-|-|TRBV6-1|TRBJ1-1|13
TGTGCCAGCAGTTCCCAGTATAACACTGAAGCTTTCTTT
CASSSQYNTEAFF
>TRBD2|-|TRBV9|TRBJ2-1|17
TGTGCCAGCAGCGTAGGATTGGCGGGAGGGCCGCAGAATGAGCAGTTCTTC
CASSVGLAGGPQNEQFF
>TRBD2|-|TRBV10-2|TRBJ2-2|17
TGCGCCAGCGGAGGACTAGCGGGAGGGTTCGGGACCGGGGAGCTGTTTTTT
CASGGLAGGFGTGELFF
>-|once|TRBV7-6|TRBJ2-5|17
TGTGCCAGCAGCTTAACCGCGGCAGGGGGGTACCAAGAGACCCAGTACTTC
CASSLTAAGGYQETQYF
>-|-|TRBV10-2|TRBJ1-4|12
TGCGCCAGCACACAGGGTGGCGAAAAACTGTTTTTT
CASTQGGEKLFF
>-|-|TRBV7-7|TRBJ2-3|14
TGTGCCAGCAGCTTAACTACTAGCACAGATACGCAGTATTTT
CASSLTTSTDTQYF
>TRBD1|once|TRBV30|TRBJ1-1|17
TGTGCCTCCCTTGGGATGGGGACAGGGCCAAGGCCTCCTGAAGCTTTCTTT
CASLGMGTGPRPPEAFF
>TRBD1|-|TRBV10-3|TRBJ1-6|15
TGTGCCATCAGTGACTCAGGACAGGGGACGACACCCCTCCACTTT
CAISDSGQGTTPLHF
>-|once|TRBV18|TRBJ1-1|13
TGTGCCAGCTCAGAACTGGAGGACACTGAAGCTTTCTTT
CASSELEDTEAFF
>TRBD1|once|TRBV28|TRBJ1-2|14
TGTGCCAGCAGTCTTGACAGGGAAAACTATGGCTACACCTTC
CASSLDRENYGYTF
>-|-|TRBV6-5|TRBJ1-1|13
TGTGCCAGCAGTTACTCGAGTCGCTCTGAAGCTTTCTTT
CASSYSSRSEAFF
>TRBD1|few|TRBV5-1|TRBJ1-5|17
TGCGCCAGCAGCTTGGGTGCAGGGGGCTTTAGCAATCAGCCCCAGCATTTT
CASSLGAGGFSNQPQHF
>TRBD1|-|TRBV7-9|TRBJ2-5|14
TGTGCCAGCAGCTCTGGGACAGGGTCGGAGACCCAGTACTTC
CASSSGTGSETQYF
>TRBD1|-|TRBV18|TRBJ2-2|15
TGTGCCAGCTCATACACGGGACAGCCTACCGGGGAGCTGTTTTTT
CASSYTGQPTGELFF
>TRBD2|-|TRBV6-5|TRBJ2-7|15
TGTGCCAGCAGTTACTCGGGCGTTCTAGCGGGCGAGCAGTACTTC
CASSYSGVLAGEQYF
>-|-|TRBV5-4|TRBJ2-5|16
TGTGCCAGCAGCTTGGTGTGGCAGGAGGTCCGAGAGACCCAGTACTTC
CASSLVWQEVRETQYF
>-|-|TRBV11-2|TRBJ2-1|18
TGTGCCAGCTCTAAGGGGGAGGGCCCAATCAGCTCCTACAATGAGCAGTTCTTC
CASSKGEGPISSYNEQFF
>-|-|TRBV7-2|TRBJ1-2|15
TGTGCCAGCACCCCTCCCGGGGGAGGGAACTATGGCTACACCTTC
CASTPPGGGNYGYTF
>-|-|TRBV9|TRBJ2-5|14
TGTGCCAGCAGCGCACCCTCGGGTGGGGAGACCCAGTACTTC
CASSAPSGGETQYF
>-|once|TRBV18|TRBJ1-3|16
TGTGCCAGCTCTAACTTGGCAACCGGGGATGGAAACACCATATATTTT
CASSNLATGDGNTIYF
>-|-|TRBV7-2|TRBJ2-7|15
TGTGCCAGCAGCTCCGGTGGGCAGGGAAACTACGAGCAGTACTTC
CASSSGGQGNYEQYF
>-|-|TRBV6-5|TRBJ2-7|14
TGTGCCAGCAGAAGCAGCACAGGTACCTACGAGCAGTACTTC
CASRSSTGTYEQYF
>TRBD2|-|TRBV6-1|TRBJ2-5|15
TGTGCCAGCAGGGGGGTAGCGGGAGGTTTTGGGACCCAGTACTTC
CASRGVAGGFGTQYF
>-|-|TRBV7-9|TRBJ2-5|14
TGTGCCAGCAGCTTCGGAGGGCCTCAAGAGACCCAGTACTTC
CASSFGGPQETQYF
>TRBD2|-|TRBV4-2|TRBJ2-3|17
TGTGCCAGCAGCCAAGAGAGGGGACTAGCCCTCACAGATACGCAGTATTTT
CASSQERGLALTDTQYF
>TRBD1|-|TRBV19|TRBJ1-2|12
TGTGCCAGTAGCCGGACAGGGGTTGGCTACACCTTC
CASSRTGVGYTF
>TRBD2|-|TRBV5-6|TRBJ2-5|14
TGTGCCAGCAGCTTGAGAAGCGGGGCTGAGACCCAGTACTTC
CASSLRSGAETQYF